A single T cell receptor beta chain is shown here with its context. The data belong to a study of blood T cell repertoires in COVID-19. Trimming stripped 9 bases from V and 1 base from J, with 12 bases between. CDR3 length: 13 residues. Germline V gene sequence: CDR1 LGHNT, CDR2 FRNRAP. The repertoire was sequenced with immunoSEQ multiplex PCR; TCRdb's copy has only in-frame clones and lacks some. The sample consists of 250,000 to 300,000 clones, approximately 89% of them appearing once. The rearrangement uses TRBV12-5 and TRBJ1-1, with D unresolved. The sequenced sample consisted of peripheral blood. The TCR originated in a woman aged 55-70 years with acute or convalescent COVID-19. The DNA for the CDR3 is TGTGCTAGCTCGGGGTTAGCGAACACTGAAGCTTTCTTT. Its protein product is CASSGLANTEAFF.